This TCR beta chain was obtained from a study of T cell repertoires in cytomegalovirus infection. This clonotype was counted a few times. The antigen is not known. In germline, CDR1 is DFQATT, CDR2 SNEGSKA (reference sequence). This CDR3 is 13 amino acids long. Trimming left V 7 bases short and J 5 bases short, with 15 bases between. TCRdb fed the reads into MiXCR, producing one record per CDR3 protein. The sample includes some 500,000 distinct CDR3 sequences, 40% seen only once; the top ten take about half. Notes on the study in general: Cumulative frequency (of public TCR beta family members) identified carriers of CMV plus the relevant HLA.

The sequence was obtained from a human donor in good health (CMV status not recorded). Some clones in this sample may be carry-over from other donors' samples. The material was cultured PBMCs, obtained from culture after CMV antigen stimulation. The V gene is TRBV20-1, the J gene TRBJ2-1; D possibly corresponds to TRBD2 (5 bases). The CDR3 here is CSVPSRGNNEQFF. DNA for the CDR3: TGCAGTGTTCCTAGCCGCGGCAACAATGAGCAGTTCTTC.